This TCR beta chain was recovered during a study of molecular identifiers for immune sequencing clone quantification (dated by TCRdb to between 2017 and 2018). About the investigation overall: For a replicate experiment, RNA from approximately 20,000 or 100,000 naive CD8 T cells was divided into five aliquots, of which four were sequenced. The study was a methods study using CD8 T cells to benchmark molecular-identifier clustering-based TCR repertoire sequencing (MIDCIRS) and TCR RNA copy counting. What the work shows at the level of the full study, not this receptor alone: In CMV-specific effector cells, clones with more than 20 RNA copies accounted for over 97% of molecules, whereas in naive cells such clones accounted for under 1%. When barcode sub-clustering was not used, chimeric consensus sequences inflated TCR diversity, with chimeras reaching as high as 47%. Even against a background of 850,000 to 1,000,000 naive CD8 T cells, spiked-in Jurkat TCR RNA amounting to a single cell's worth was reported to be detectable. Modeling estimated around 3.2 recovered TCR RNA copies per cell, compared with about ten by digital PCR, which implies 30% to 35% capture efficiency. Highly expanded clone sizes could be underestimated if identical TCR molecules share a barcode. Naive libraries contained spiked-in Jurkat TCR RNA (approximately 10 copies' worth), which is not part of the donor repertoire.

This clonotype was observed many times. Its antigen target is currently unknown. Base qualities are missing; no much larger clone stands one base away. Naive CD8 T cell libraries were made from approximately 20,000 to 1,000,000 sorted cells using 10%, 30% or 50% of purified RNA. Naive CD8 T cells were FACS-sorted as CD8+CD4-CCR7+CD45RA+ on a BD FACSAria II into RLT Plus buffer. Detection sensitivity was tested by spiking Jurkat RNA equal to ten or so TCR copies' worth into samples containing roughly 17,000-1,100,000 naive CD8 T cells. Enrichment of CD8 T cells was done with RosetteSep CD8+ T Cell Enrichment Cocktail plus Ficoll-Paque, and ACK red cell lysis came afterward. The library was generated by PCR. The instrument given in TCRdb is NextSeq 500. Bulk TCR libraries were generated as previously described, with the TCR primers listed in Table S5 used. The Qiagen AllPrep DNA/RNA kit was used to purify total RNA. Reads from multiple sequencing runs of the same library were pooled before analysis. Concerning the study's data processing: Reads were retained only if an exact TCR constant sequence was present, and the retained reads were trimmed to 150 nt and grouped according to their 12-nt molecular barcodes. Reads in each barcode group were sub-clustered using a 15% Levenshtein threshold, and a quality-weighted consensus sequence was built for each RNA molecule. Non-functional sequences were discarded, and so were lower-count sequences lying one edit away from another sequence. Based on a fit of two negative binomial distributions, barcode sub-clusters having less than 20% of the maximum read count were discarded. TCRdb trimmed the raw reads at Q25, called clones with MiXCR and kept productive beta chains. Rows with a matching CDR3 protein are joined into one entry that keeps the most common DNA and genes. The authors' filters were not applied to this entry. For this sample there are around 480,000 distinct CDR3 sequences; roughly 24% appear just once. The ten largest clones capture 0.7% to 0.9% of the sample.

This clonotype was obtained from a human donor in good health. Some libraries in this study had Jurkat cell RNA spiked in. The sample consisted of naive CD8+ T cells from blood, with Jurkat cell RNA spiked in. According to the study, the label for this sample's cell subset or site signals: FACS-sorted CD8+CD4-CCR7+CD45RA+ naive T cells.

The bases read TGTGCCAGCAGCGTAGGCAGCACCTACAATGAGCAGTTCTTC. This gives the protein CASSVGSTYNEQFF. Recombination connected TRBV9 to TRBJ2-1; the D gene remains uncertain. Between the V and J ends, shortened by 0 bases and 2 bases respectively, the junction contains 6 bases. Taken from the germline V gene, the CDR1 and CDR2 loops are SGDLS and YYNGEE. The CDR3 contains 14 residues, cysteine and phenylalanine counted. Only the CDR3 portion is preserved as DNA: 42 bases, with reading frame beginning at the first base.